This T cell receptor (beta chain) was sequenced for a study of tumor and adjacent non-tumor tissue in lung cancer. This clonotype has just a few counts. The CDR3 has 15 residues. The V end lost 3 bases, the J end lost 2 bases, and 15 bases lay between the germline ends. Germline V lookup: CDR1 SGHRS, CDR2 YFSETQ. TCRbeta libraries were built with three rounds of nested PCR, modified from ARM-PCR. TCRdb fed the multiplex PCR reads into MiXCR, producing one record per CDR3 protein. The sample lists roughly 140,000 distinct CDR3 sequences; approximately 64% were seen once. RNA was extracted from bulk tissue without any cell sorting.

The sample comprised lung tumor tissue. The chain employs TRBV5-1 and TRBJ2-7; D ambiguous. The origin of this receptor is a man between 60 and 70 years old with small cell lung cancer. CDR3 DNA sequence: TGCGCCAGCAGCTCAACCCGGCAGGCCACCTACGAGCAGTACTTC. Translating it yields CASSSTRQATYEQYF.